The clone carrying this T cell receptor (beta chain) was detected only once. The data are from a study of blood T cell repertoires in COVID-19. For the study at large: T cells, B-cell-depleted T cells, or PBMCs supplied cDNA or gDNA.

Trimming cost V 10 bases and J 5 bases; bases outside gene matches: 6. In germline, CDR1 is MNHEY, CDR2 SVGAGI. The CDR3 has 12 amino acids. The assay was immunoSEQ multiplex PCR, and TCRdb's table has in-frame clones only and misses some. The sample holds roughly 430,000 clones; roughly 90% are singletons and the top ten take roughly 1.9%. This sequence originates from a woman aged 35 to 49 with acute COVID-19. V is TRBV6-5 and J is TRBJ2-5, with TRBD2 identical over 8 bases. Sequencing input: PBMCs or T cells enriched from blood (not recorded which). This CDR3 is CATGGGLETQYF. CDR3 sequence (DNA): TGTGCCACCGGGGGGGGCCTCGAGACCCAGTACTTC.